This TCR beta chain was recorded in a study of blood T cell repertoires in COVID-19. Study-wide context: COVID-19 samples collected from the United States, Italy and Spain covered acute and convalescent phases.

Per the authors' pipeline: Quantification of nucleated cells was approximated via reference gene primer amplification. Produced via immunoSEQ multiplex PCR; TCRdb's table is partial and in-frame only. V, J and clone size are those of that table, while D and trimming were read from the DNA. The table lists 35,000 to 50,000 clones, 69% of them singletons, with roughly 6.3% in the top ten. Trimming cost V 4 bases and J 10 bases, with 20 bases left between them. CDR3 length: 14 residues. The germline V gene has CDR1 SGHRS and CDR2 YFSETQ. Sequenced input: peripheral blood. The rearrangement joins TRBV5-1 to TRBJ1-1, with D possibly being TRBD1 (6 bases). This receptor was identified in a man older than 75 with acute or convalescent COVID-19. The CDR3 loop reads CASSPTGPDRGAFF. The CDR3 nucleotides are TGCGCCAGCAGCCCAACAGGGCCCGACCGTGGAGCTTTCTTT.